This entry concerns a single T cell receptor beta chain. Its target is not known. Losses at the gene ends were 5 bases for V and 8 bases for J; bases not matched to a gene: 7. From germline, CDR1 is LNHDA and CDR2 SQIVND (reference sequence). CDR3 size: 14 residues. The record originates from a study of cytomegalovirus exposure and HLA in healthy donors. Overall study results and limits: In a later analysis, at a false discovery rate of 0.05, about 15,000 TCR beta sequences were associated with HLA alleles. The study designated about 160 TCR beta chains cytomegalovirus-associated. When analyzed later, the rates of TCR association showed variation by HLA locus, with DRB1 the most and HLA-C the fewest.

The PCR was carried out with 60 Vbeta primers and 13 Jbeta primers. Measured with immunoSEQ multiplex PCR; TCRdb has only the in-frame clones, and not every one. The profile covers around 180,000 clones, with about 80% appearing a single time and around 0.99% taken by the ten largest. Sequences were obtained from PBMCs. This TCR was sampled from a middle-aged woman in good health and CMV-seronegative. The gene calls are TRBV19 and TRBJ2-7, with 12 bases identical to TRBD1. CDR3 region: CASSPSGQGAQQYV. CDR3 DNA: TGTGCCAGTAGTCCCTCGGGACAGGGGGCGCAGCAGTACGTC.